The clone carrying this T cell receptor beta chain was counted many times. What it binds is unknown. Disease duration was under 3 months in the ophthalmopathy patients, who also had a Clinical Activity Score of at least 3 and a NOSPECS grade of at least 4. Each diagnosis was grounded in clinical symptoms, serum thyroxine and TRAb, thyroid ultrasound, and orbital computed tomography. PBMCs were derived from roughly 10 ml fresh peripheral blood. This entry is derived from a study of T cells in Graves' hyperthyroidism and ophthalmopathy. General observations from the study: Progression to ophthalmopathy was predicted a median of roughly seven months early.

The CDR3 runs 17 residues. The junction had 14 bases not matched to a gene; V was cut back by 5 bases and J by 1 base. Germline CDR1 reads ENHRY; CDR2 reads SYGVKD. RNA transcripts yielded amplified TCR beta CDR3 regions. The study used the HTBI primer set for a first-round RT-PCR of the TCR CDR3. TCRdb independently ran MiXCR on the multiplex PCR reads; one entry per CDR3 protein. The table shows 200,000 to 250,000 distinct CDR3 sequences, with approximately 25% occurring only once. The sequence was obtained from a woman aged 40 to 49 with Graves' ophthalmopathy. The material sequenced was blood. The J gene is TRBJ2-7, the V gene TRBV10-3; 7 bases are shared with TRBD2. The CDR3 region has the DNA TGTGCCATCAGTACCTCCAACGGCGGGAGTGGGTCCTACGAGCAGTACTTC. Translating gives CAISTSNGGSGSYEQYF.